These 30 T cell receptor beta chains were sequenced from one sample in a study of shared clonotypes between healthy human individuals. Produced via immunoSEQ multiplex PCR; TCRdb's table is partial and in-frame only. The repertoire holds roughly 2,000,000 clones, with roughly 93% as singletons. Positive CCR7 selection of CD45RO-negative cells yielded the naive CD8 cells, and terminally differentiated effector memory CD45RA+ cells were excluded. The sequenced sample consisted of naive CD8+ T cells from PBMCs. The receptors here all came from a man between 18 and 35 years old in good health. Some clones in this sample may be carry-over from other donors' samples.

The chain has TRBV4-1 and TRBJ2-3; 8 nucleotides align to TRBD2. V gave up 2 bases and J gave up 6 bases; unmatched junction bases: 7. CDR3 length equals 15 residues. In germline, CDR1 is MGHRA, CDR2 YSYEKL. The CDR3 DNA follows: TGCGCCAGCAGCCAATTGAGCGGGAGTAGGGATACGCAGTATTTT. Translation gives CASSQLSGSRDTQYF.

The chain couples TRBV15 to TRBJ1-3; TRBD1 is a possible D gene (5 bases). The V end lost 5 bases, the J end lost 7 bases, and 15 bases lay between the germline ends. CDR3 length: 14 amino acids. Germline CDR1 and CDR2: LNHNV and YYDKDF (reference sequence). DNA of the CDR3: TGTGCCACCAGCGGGGACCCCGAGGGGAACACCATATATTTT. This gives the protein CATSGDPEGNTIYF.

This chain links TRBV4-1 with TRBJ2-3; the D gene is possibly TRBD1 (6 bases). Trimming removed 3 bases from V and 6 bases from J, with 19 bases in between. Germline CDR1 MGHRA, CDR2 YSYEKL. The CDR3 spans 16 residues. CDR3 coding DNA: TGCGCCAGCAGCCACCCGACGGGACCCCAGGGGGATACGCAGTATTTT. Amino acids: CASSHPTGPQGDTQYF.

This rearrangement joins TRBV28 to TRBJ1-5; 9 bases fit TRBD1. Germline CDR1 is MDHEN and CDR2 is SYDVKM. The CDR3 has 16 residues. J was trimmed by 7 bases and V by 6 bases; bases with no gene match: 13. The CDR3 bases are TGTGCCAGCAGCAAGGACAGGGGCTACCGGGAGCAGCCCCAGCATTTT. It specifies CASSKDRGYREQPQHF.

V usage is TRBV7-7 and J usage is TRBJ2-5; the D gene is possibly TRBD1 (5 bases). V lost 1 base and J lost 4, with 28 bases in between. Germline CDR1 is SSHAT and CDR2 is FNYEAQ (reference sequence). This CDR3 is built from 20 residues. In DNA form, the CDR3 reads TGTGCCAGCAGCTTAGGCGTCGTAACCAGGGCTGGGCCAGCAGGAGAGACCCAGTACTTC. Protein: CASSLGVVTRAGPAGETQYF. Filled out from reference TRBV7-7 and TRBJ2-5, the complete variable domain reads GAGVSQSPRYKVTKRGQDVTLRCDPISSHATLYWYQQALGQGPEFLTYFNYEAQPDKSGLPSDRFSAERPEGSISTLTIQRTEQRDSAMYRCASSLGVVTRAGPAGETQYFGPGTRLLVL.

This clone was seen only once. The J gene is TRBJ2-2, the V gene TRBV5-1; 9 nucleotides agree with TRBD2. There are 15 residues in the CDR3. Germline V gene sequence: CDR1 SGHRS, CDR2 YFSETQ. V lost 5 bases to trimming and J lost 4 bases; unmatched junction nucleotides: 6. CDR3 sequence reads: CASSLAGEGTGELFF. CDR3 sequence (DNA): TGCGCCAGCAGTTTAGCGGGAGAGGGCACCGGGGAGCTGTTTTTT.

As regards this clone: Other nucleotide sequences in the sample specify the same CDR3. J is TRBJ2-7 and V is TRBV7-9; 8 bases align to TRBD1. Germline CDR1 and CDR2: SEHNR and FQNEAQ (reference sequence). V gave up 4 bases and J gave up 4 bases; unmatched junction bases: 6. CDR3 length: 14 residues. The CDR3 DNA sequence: TGTGCCAGCAGCTCCGGACAGGGAGTTTACGAGCAGTACTTC. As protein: CASSSGQGVYEQYF.

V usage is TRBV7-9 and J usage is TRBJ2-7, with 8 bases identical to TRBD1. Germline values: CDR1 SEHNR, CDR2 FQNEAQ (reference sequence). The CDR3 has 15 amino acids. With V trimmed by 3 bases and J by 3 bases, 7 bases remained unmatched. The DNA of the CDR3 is TGTGCCAGCAGCTTCCAAGACAGGGGCTACTACGAGCAGTACTTC. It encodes CASSFQDRGYYEQYF.

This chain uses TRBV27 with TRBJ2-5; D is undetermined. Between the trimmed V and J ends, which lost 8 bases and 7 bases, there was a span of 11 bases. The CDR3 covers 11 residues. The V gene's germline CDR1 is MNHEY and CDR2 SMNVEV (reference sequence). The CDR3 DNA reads TGTGCCAGCGGTCCAGTGGGGACCCAGTACTTC. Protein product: CASGPVGTQYF.

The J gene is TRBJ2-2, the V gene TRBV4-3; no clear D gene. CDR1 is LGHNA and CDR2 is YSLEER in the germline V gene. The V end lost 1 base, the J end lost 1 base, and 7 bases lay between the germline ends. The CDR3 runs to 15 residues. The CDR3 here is CASSQGRKNTGELFF. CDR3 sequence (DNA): TGCGCCAGCAGCCAAGGACGAAAGAACACCGGGGAGCTGTTTTTT.

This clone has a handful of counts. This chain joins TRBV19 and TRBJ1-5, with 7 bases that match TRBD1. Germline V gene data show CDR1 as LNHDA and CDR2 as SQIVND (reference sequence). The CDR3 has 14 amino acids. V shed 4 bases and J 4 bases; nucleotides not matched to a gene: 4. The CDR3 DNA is TGTGCCAGTAGTACCCGGGACAGAAATCAGCCCCAGCATTTT. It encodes CASSTRDRNQPQHF.

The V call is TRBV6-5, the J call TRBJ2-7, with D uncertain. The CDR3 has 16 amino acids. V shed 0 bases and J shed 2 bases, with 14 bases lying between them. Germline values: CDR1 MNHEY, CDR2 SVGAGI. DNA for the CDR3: TGTGCCAGCAGTTACTCGAAGAGGCTAGAGGCCTACGAGCAGTACTTC. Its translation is CASSYSKRLEAYEQYF.

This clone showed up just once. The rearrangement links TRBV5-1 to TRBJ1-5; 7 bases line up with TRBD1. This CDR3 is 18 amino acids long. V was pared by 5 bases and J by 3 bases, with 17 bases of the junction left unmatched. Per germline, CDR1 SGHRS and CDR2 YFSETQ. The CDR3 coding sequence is TGCGCCAGCAGTCACTCCAATTCCGGGACAGAGGACAATCAGCCCCAGCATTTT. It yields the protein CASSHSNSGTEDNQPQHF.

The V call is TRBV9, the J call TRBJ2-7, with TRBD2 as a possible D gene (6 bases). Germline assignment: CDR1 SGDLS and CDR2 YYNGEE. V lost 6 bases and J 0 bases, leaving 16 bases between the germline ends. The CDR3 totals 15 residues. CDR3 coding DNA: TGTGCCAGCACCCACCCAATGACTAGCTCCTACGAGCAGTACTTC. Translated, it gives CASTHPMTSSYEQYF.

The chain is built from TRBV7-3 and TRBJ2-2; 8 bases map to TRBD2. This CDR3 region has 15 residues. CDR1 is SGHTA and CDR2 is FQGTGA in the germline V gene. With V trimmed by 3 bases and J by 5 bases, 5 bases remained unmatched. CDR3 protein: CASSFGLAGTGELFF. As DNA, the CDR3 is TGTGCCAGCAGCTTCGGGTTAGCGGGAACCGGGGAGCTGTTTTTT.

The chain's CDR3 is CASSFLAGAPDEQYF. The CDR3 DNA reads TGTGCCAGCAGTTTCTTAGCGGGGGCCCCGGACGAGCAGTACTTC. This rearrangement joins TRBV27 to TRBJ2-7, with 9 bases fitting TRBD2. Germline CDR1 is MNHEY and CDR2 is SMNVEV (reference sequence). Trimming at V came to 3 bases and at J to 5 bases, leaving 8 bases not matched to a gene. The CDR3 length is 15 residues.

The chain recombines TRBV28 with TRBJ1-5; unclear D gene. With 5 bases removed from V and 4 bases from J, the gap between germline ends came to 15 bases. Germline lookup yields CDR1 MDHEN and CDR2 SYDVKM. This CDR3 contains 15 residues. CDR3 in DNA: TGTGCCAGCAGTCGGTGGGCAGACCCAAATCAGCCCCAGCATTTT. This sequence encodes CASSRWADPNQPQHF.

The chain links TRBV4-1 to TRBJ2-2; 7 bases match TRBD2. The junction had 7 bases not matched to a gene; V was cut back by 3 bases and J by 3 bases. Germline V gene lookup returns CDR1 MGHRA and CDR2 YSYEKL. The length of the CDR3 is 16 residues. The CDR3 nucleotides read TGCGCCAGCAGCCATGGACCTAGCGGAGACACCGGGGAGCTGTTTTTT. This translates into CASSHGPSGDTGELFF.

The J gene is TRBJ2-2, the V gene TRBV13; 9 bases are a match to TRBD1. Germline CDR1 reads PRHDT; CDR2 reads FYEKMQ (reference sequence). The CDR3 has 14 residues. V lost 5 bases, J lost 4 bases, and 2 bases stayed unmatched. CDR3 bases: TGTGCCAGCAGCCAACAGGGGGCCACCGGGGAGCTGTTTTTT. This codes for CASSQQGATGELFF.

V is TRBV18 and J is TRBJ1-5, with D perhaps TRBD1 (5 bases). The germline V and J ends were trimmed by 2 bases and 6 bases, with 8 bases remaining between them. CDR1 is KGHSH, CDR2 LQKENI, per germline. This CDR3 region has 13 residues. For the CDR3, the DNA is TGTGCCAGCTCACCAGGGACTCTTCAGCCCCAGCATTTT. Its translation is CASSPGTLQPQHF.

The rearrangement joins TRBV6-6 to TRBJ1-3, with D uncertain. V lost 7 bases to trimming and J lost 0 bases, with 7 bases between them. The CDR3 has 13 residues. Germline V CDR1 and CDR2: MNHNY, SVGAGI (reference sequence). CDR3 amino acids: CASNELSGNTIYF. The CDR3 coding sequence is TGTGCCAGCAATGAACTCTCTGGAAACACCATATATTTT.

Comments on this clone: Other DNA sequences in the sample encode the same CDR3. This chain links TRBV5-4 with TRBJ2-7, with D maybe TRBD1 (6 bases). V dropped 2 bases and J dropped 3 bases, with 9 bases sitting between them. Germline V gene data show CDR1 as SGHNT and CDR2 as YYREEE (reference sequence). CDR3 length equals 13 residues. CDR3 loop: CASSFRGGYEQYF. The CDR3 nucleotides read TGTGCCAGCAGCTTCCGAGGGGGCTACGAGCAGTACTTC.

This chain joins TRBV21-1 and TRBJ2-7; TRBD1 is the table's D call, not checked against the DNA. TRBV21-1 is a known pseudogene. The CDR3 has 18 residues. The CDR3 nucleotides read TGTGCCAGCAGCACTCCCGGGACAGGGGGACCTTTGCCGCACGAGCAGTACTTC. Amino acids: CASSTPGTGGPLPHEQYF.

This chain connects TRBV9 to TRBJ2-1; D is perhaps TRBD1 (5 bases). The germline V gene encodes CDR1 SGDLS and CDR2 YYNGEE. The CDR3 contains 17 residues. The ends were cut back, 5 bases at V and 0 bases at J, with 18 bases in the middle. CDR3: CASSVTEFDRSYNEQFF. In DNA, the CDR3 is TGTGCCAGCAGTGTGACAGAATTTGATCGCTCCTACAATGAGCAGTTCTTC. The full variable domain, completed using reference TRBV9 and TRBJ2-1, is DSGVTQTPKHLITATGQRVTLRCSPRSGDLSVYWYQQSLDQGLQFLIQYYNGEERAKGNILERFSAQQFPDLHSELNLSSLELGDSALYFCASSVTEFDRSYNEQFFGPGTRLTVL.

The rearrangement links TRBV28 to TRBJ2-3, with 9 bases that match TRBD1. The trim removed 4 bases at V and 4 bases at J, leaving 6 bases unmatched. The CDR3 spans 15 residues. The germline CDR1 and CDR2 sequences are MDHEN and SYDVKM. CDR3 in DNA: TGTGCCAGCAGTTCGGGACAGGGAGGTTCAGATACGCAGTATTTT. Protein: CASSSGQGGSDTQYF.

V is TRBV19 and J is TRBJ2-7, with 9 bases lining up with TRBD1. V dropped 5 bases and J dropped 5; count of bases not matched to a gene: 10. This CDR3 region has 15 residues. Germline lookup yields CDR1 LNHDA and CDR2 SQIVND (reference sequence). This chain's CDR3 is CASSATRTGDNEQYF. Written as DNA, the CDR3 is TGTGCCAGTAGTGCAACCCGGACAGGGGATAACGAGCAGTACTTC.

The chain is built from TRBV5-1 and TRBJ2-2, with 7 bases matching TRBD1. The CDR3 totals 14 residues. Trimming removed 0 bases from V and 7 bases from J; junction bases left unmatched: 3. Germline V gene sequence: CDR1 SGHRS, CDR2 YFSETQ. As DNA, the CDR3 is TGCGCCAGCAGCTTGGTAGGGGGCAACGGGGAGCTGTTTTTT. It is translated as CASSLVGGNGELFF.

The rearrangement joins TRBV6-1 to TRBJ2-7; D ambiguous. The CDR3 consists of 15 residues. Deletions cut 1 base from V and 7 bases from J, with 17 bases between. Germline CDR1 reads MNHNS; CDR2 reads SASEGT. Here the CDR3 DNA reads TGTGCCAGCAGTGAAGTCCCGACACTTTCGATTGAGCAGTACTTC. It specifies CASSEVPTLSIEQYF.

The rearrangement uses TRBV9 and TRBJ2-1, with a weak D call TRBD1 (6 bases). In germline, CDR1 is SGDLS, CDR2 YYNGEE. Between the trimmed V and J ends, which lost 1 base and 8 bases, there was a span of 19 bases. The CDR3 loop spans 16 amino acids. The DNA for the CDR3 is TGTGCCAGCAGCGTACCTAGACAGGTTTCGGGCGATGAGCAGTTCTTC. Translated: CASSVPRQVSGDEQFF. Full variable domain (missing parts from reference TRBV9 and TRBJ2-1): DSGVTQTPKHLITATGQRVTLRCSPRSGDLSVYWYQQSLDQGLQFLIQYYNGEERAKGNILERFSAQQFPDLHSELNLSSLELGDSALYFCASSVPRQVSGDEQFFGPGTRLTVL.

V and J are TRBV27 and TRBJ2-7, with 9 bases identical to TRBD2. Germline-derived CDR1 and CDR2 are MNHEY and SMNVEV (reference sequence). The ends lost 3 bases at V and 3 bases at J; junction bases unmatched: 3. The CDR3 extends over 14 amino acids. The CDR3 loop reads CASSFAGGYYEQYF. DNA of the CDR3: TGTGCCAGCAGTTTCGCGGGAGGGTACTACGAGCAGTACTTC.